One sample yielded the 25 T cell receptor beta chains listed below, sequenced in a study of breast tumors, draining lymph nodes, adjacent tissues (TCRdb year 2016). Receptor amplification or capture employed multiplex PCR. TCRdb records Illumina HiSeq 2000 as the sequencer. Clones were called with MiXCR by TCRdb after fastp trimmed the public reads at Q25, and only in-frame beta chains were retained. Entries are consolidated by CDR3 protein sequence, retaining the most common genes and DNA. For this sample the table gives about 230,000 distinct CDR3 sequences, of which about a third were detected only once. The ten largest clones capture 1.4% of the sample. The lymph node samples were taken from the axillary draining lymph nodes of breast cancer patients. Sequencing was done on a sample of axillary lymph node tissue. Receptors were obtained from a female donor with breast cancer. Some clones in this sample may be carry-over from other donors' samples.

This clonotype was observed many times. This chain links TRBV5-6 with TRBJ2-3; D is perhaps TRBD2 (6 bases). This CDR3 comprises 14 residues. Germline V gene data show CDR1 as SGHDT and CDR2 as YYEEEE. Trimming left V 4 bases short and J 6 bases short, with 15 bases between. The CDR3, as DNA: TGTGCCAGCAGCCGCGGGGTAGCACAGGATACGCAGTATTTT. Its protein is CASSRGVAQDTQYF.

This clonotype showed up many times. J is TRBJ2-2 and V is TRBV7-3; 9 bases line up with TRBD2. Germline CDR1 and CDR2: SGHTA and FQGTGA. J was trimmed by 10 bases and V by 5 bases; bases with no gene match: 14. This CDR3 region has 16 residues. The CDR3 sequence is CASSPGGAGGSLELFF. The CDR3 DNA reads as TGTGCCAGCAGCCCCGGGGGGGCGGGAGGGTCGCTGGAGCTGTTTTTT.

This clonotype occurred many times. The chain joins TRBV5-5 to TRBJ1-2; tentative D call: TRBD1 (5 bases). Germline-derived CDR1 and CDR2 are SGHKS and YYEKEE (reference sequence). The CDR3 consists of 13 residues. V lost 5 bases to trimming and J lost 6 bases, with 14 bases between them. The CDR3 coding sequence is TGTGCCAGCAGTTTAGGTCCACAGGATGGCTACACCTTC. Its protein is CASSLGPQDGYTF. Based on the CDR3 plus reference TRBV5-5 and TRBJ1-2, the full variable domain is DAGVTQSPTHLIKTRGQQVTLRCSPISGHKSVSWYQQVLGQGPQFIFQYYEKEERGRGNFPDRFSARQFPNYSSELNVNALLLGDSALYLCASSLGPQDGYTFGSGTRLTVV.

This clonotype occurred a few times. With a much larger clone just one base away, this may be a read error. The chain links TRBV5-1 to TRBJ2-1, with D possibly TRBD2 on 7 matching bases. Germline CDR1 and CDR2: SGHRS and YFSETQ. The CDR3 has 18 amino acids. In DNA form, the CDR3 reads TGCGCCGGCAGCGGGGTGGGGCGGGACACCTTGCGCTACGCTGAGCAGTTCTTC. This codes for CAGSGVGRDTLRYAEQFF.

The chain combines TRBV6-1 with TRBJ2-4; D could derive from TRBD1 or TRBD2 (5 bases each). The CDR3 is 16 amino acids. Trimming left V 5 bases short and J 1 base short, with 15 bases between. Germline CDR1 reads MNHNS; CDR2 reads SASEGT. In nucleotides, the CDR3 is TGTGCCAGCAGTCACTCGAGGGCAGGGGCCAAAAACATTCAGTACTTC. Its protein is CASSHSRAGAKNIQYF.

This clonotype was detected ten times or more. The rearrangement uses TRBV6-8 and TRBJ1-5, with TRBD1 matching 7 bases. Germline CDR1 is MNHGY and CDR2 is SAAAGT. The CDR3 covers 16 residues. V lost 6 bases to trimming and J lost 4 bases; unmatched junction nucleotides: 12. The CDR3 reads CASRRGGQSLNQPQHF. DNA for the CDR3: TGTGCCAGCAGAAGGGGGGGACAGTCCCTAAATCAGCCCCAGCATTTT.

CDR3 region: CASSPHPSRGAYNEQFF. For the CDR3, the DNA is TGTGCCAGCAGTCCGCACCCTTCTCGCGGGGCCTACAATGAGCAGTTCTTC. The chain links TRBV6-1 to TRBJ2-1; D possibly corresponds to TRBD2 (6 bases). V was clipped by 5 bases and J by 2 bases, with 19 bases between them. This CDR3 has 17 residues. Germline CDR1 MNHNS, CDR2 SASEGT.

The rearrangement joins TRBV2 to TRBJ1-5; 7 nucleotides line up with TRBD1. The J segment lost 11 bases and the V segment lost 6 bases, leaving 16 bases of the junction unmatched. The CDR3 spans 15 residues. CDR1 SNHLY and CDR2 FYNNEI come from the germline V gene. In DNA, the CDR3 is TGTGCCAGCAGCGATCCCGGGACAGCGGGAGAGACCCAGCATTTT. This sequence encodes CASSDPGTAGETQHF.

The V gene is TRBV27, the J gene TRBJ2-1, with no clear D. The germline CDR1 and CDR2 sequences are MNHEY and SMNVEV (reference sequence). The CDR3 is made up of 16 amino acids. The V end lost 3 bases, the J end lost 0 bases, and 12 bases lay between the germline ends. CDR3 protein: CASSFRTHSSYNEQFF. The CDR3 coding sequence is TGTGCCAGCAGTTTTAGGACCCACAGCTCCTACAATGAGCAGTTCTTC.

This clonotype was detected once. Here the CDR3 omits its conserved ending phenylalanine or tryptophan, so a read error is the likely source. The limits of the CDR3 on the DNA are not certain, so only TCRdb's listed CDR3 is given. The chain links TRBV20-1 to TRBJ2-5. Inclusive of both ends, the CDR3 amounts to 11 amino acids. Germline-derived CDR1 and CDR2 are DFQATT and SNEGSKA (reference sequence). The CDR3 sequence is CSAVHGETQCS.

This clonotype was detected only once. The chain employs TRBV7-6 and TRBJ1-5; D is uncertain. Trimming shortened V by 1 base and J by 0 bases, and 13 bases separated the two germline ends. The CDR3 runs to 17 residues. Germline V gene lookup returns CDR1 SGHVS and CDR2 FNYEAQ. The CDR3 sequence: CASSLESRPDSNQPQHF. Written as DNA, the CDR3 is TGTGCCAGCAGCTTAGAATCTCGGCCTGATAGCAATCAGCCCCAGCATTTT.

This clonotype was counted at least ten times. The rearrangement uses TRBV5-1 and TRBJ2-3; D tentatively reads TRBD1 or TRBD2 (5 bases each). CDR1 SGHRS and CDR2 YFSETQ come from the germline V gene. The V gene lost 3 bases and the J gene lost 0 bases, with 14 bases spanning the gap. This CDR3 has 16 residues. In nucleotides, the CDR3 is TGCGCCAGCAGCTCCCTCAGGGTAGCGAGCACAGATACGCAGTATTTT. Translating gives CASSSLRVASTDTQYF. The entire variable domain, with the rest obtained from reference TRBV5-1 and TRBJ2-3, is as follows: KAGVTQTPRYLIKTRGQQVTLSCSPISGHRSVSWYQQTPGQGLQFLFEYFSETQRNKGNFPGRFSGRQFSNSRSEMNVSTLELGDSALYLCASSSLRVASTDTQYFGPGTRLTVL.

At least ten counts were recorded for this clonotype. DNA for the CDR3: TGCAGTGCTAACCCCGAGGACAGGGTTATGAACTACGAGCAGTACTTC. Protein: CSANPEDRVMNYEQYF. The chain uses TRBV20-1 and TRBJ2-7, with 8 bases that match TRBD1. Losses at the gene ends were 4 bases for V and 3 bases for J; bases not matched to a gene: 14. This CDR3 comprises 16 residues. Germline loops: CDR1 DFQATT, CDR2 SNEGSKA (reference sequence).

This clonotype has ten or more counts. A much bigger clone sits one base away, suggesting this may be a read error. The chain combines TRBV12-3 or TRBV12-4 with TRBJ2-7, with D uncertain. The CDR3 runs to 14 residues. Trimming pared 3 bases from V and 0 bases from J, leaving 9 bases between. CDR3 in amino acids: CASSFQGLSYEQYF. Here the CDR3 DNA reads TGTGCCAGCAGTTTCCAAGGCCTCTCCTACGAGCAGTACTTC.

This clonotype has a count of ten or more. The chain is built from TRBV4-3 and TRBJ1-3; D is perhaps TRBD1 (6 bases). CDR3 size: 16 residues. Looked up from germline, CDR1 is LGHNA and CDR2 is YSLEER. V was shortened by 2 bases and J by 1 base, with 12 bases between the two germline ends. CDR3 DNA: TGCGCCAGCAGCCAACTACAGGGTCTGTCTGGAAACACCATATATTTT. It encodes CASSQLQGLSGNTIYF.

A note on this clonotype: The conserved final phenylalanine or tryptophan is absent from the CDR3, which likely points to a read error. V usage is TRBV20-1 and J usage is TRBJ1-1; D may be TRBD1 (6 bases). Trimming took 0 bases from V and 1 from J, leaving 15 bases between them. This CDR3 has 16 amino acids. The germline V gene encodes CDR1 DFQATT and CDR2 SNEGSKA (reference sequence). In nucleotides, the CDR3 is TGCAGTGCTAGAGATAGGGTCCCGGGACAGAACACTGAAGCTTTCTTG. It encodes CSARDRVPGQNTEAFL.

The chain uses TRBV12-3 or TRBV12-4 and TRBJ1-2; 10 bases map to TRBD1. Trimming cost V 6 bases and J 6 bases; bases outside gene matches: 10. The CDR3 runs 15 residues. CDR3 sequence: CASRPRTGGRDGYTF. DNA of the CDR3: TGTGCCAGCAGACCGAGGACAGGGGGACGAGATGGCTACACCTTC.

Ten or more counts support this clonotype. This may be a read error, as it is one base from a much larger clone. CDR3 nucleotides: TGTGCCAGCAGTTTAAGGGGTGGCTATGGCTACACCTTC. As protein: CASSLRGGYGYTF. The V and J genes are TRBV7-9 and TRBJ1-2; D may be TRBD1 (5 bases). Germline lookup yields CDR1 SEHNR and CDR2 FQNEAQ (reference sequence). Trimming took off 6 bases at V and 4 bases at J, with 12 bases between the two ends. This CDR3 comprises 13 residues.

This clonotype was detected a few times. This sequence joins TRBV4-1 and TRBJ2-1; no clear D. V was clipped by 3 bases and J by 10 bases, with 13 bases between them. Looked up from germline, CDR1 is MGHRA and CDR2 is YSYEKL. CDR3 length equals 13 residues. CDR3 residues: CASSQVPGPEQFF. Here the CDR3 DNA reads TGCGCCAGCAGCCAGGTCCCCGGACCGGAGCAGTTCTTC.

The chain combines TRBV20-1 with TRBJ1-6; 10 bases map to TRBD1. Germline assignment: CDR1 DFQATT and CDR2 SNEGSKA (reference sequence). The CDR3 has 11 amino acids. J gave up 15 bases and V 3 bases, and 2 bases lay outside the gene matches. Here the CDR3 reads CSARTGGILHF. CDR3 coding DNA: TGCAGTGCTAGGACAGGGGGCATCCTCCACTTT.

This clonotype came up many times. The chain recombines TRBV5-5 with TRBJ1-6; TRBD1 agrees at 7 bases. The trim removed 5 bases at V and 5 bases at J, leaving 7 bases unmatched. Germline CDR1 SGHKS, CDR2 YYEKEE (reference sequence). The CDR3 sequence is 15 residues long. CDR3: CASSRKGTDNSPLHF. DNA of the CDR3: TGTGCCAGCAGTCGAAAAGGGACAGATAATTCACCCCTCCACTTT.

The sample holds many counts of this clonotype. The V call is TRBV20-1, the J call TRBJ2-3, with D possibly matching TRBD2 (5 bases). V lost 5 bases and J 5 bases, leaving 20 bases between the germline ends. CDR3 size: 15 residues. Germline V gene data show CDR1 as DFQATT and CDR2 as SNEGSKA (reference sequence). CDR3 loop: CSAQASGPLGDTQYF. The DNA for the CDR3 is TGCAGTGCTCAGGCCAGCGGACCCCTAGGAGATACGCAGTATTTT.

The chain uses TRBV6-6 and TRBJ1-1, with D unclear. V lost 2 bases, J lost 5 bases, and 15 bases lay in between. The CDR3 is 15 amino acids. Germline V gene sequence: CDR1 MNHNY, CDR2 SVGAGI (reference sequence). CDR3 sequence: CASSYGGEGVTEAFF. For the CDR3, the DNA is TGTGCCAGCAGTTACGGTGGGGAGGGCGTTACTGAAGCTTTCTTT.

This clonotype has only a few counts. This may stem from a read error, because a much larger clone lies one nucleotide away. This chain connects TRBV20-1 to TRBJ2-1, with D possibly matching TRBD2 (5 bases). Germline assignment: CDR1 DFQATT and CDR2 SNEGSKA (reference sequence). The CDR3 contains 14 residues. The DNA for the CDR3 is TGCAGTGCTAGAGTAAGCGGCAACTACACTGAGCAGTTCTTC. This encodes CSARVSGNYTEQFF.

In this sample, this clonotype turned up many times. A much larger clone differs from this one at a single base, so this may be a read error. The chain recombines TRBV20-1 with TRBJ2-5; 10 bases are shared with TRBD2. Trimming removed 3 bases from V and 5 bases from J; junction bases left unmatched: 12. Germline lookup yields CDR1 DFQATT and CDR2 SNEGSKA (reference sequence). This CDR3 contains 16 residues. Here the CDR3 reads CSARDWGTSAIETQYF. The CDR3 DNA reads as TGCAGTGCTAGGGATTGGGGGACTAGCGCTATCGAGACCCAGTACTTC.